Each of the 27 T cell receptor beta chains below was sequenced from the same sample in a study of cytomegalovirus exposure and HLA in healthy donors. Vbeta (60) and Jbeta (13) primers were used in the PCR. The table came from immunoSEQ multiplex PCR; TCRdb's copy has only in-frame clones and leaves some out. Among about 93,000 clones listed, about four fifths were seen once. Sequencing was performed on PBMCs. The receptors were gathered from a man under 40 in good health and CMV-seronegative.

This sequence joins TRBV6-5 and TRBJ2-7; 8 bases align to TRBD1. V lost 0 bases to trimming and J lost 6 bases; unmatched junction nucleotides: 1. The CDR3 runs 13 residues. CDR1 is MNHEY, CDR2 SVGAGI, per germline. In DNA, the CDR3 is TGTGCCAGCAGTTACTCGACAGGGGTCGAGCAGTACTTC. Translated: CASSYSTGVEQYF.

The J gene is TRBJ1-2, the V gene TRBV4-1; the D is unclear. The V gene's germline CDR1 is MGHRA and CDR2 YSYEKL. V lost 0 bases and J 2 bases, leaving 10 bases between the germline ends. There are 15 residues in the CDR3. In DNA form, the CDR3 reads TGCGCCAGCAGCCAAGATACATATCTGAACTATGGCTACACCTTC. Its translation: CASSQDTYLNYGYTF.

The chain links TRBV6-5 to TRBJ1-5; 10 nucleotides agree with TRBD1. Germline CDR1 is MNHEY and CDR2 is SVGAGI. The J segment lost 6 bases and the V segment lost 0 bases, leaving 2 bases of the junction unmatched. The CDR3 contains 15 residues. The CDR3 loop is CASSYSWTGGQPQHF. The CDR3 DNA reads TGTGCCAGCAGTTACTCGTGGACAGGGGGTCAGCCCCAGCATTTT.

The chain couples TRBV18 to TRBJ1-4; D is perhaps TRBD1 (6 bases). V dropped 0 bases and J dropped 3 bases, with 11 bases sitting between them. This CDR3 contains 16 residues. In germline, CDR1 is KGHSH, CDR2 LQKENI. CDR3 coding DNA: TGTGCCAGCTCACCACCACAGGGCGGGTCTAATGAAAAACTGTTTTTT. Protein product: CASSPPQGGSNEKLFF.

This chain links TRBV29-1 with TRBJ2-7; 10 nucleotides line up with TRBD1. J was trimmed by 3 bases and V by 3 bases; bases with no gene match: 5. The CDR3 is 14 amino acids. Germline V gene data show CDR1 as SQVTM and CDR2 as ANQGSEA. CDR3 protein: CSVEPGTGDYEQYF. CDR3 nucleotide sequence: TGCAGCGTTGAGCCCGGGACAGGGGACTACGAGCAGTACTTC.

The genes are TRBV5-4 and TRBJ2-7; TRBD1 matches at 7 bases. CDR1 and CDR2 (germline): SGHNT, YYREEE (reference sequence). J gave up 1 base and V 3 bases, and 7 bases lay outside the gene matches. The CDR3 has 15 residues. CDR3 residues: CASSWQGELSYEQYF. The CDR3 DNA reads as TGTGCCAGCAGCTGGCAGGGGGAACTGTCCTACGAGCAGTACTTC.

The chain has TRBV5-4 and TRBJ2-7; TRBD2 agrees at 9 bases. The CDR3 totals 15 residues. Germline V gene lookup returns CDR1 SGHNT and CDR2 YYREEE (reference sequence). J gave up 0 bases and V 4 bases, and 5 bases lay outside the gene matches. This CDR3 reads CASSPSGRSSYEQYF. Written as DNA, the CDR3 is TGTGCCAGCAGCCCCAGCGGGAGGAGCTCCTACGAGCAGTACTTC.

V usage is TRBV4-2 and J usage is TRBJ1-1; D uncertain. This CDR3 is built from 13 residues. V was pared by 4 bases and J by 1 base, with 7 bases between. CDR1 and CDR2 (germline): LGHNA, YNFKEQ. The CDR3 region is CASSPTENTEAFF. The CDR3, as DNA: TGTGCCAGCAGCCCCACAGAGAACACTGAAGCTTTCTTT.

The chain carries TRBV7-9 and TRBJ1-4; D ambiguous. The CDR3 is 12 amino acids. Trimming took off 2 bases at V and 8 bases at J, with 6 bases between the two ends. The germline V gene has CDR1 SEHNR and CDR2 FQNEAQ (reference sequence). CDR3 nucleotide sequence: TGTGCCAGCAGCTTAAGCGGGGAAAAACTGTTTTTT. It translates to CASSLSGEKLFF.

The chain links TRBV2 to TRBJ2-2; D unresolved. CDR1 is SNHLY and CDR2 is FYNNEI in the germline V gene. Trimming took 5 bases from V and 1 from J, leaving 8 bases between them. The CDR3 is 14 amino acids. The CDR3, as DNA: TGTGCCAGCAGTAGTGAGCAGAACACCGGGGAGCTGTTTTTT. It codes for CASSSEQNTGELFF. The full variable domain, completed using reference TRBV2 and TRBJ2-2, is EPEVTQTPSHQVTQMGQEVILRCVPISNHLYFYWYRQILGQKVEFLVSFYNNEISEKSEIFDDQFSVERPDGSNFTLKIRSTKLEDSAMYFCASSSEQNTGELFFGEGSRLTVL.

The chain's CDR3 is CASSELGGTQYF. In DNA form, the CDR3 reads TGCGCCAGCAGTGAGCTCGGGGGAACGCAGTATTTT. The chain couples TRBV10-2 to TRBJ2-3; D perhaps matches TRBD2 (6 bases). Germline-derived CDR1 and CDR2 are WSHSY and SAAADI. The CDR3 covers 12 residues. V was cut by 2 bases and J by 9 bases, with 9 bases left in between.

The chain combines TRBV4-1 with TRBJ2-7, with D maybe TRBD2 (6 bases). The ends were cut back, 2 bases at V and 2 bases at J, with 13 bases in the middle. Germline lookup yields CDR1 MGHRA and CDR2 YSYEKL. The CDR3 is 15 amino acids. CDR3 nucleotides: TGCGCCAGCAGCCAACTGGAGGGGATCGCCTACGAGCAGTACTTC. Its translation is CASSQLEGIAYEQYF.

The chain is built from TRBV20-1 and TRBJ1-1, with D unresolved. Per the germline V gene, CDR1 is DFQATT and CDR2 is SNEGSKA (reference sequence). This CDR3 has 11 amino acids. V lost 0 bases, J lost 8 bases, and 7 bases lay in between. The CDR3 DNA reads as TGCAGTGCTAGAGATGAGGGCGAAGCTTTCTTT. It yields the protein CSARDEGEAFF.

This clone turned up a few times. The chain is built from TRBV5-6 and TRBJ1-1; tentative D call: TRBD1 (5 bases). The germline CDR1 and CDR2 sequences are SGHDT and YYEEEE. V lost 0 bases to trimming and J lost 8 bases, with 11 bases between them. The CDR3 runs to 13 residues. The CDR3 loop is CASSLEGRGEAFF. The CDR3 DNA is TGTGCCAGCAGCTTGGAGGGAAGGGGCGAAGCTTTCTTT.

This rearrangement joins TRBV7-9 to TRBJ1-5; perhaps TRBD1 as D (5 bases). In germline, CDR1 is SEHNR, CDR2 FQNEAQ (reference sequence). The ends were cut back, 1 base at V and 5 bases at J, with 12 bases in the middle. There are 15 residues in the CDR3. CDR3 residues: CASSLEGKGDQPQHF. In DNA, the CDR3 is TGTGCCAGCAGCTTAGAGGGGAAAGGCGATCAGCCCCAGCATTTT.

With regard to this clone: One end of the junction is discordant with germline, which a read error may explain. The CDR3: CASSLIAGGSLIRSMQF. Here the CDR3 DNA reads TGTGCCAGCAGCTTAATAGCGGGGGGTTCCCTAATACGCAGCATGCAGTTT. J is TRBJ2-3 and V is TRBV7-2; TRBD2 aligns across 10 bases. This CDR3 is built from 17 residues. Germline V CDR1 and CDR2: SGHTA, FQGNSA.

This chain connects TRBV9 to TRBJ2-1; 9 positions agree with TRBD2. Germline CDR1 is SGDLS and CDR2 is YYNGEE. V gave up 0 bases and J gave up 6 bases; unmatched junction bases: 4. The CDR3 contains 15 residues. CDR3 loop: CASSVASGGFNEQFF. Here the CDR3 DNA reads TGTGCCAGCAGCGTAGCAAGCGGGGGGTTCAATGAGCAGTTCTTC.

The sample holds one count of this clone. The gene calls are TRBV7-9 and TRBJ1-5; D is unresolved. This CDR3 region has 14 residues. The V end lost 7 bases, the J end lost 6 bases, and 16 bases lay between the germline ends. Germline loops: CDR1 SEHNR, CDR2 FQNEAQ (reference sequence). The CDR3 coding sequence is TGTGCCAGCACCTTGACCGGTAGCGGTCAGCCCCAGCATTTT. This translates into CASTLTGSGQPQHF.

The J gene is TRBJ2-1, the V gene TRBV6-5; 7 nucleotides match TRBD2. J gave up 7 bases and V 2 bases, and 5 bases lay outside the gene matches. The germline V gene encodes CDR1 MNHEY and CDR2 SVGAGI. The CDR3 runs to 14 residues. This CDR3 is CASSYEREENEQFF. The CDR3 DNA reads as TGTGCCAGCAGTTACGAGCGGGAAGAGAATGAGCAGTTCTTC.

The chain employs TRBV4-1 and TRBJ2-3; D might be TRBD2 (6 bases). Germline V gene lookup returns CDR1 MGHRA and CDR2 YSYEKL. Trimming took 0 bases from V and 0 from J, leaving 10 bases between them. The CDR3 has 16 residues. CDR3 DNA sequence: TGCGCCAGCAGCCAAGAAAGGGACTTTAGCACAGATACGCAGTATTTT. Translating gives CASSQERDFSTDTQYF.

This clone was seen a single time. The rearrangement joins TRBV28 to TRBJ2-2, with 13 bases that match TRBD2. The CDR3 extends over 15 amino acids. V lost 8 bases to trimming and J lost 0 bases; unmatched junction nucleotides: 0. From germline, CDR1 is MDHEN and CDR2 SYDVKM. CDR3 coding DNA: TGTGCCAGCGGACTAGCGGGGGCGAACACCGGGGAGCTGTTTTTT. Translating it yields CASGLAGANTGELFF.

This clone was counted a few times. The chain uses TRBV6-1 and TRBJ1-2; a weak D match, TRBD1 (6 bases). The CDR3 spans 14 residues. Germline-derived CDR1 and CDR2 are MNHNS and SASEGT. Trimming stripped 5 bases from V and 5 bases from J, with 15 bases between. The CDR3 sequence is CASSQPTGLYGYTF. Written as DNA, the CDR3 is TGTGCCAGCAGTCAACCGACAGGATTGTATGGCTACACCTTC.

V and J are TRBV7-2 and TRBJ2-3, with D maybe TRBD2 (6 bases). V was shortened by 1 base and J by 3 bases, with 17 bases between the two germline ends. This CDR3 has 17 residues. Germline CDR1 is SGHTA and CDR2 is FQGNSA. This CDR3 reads CASSLEVERALTDTQYF. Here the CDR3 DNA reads TGTGCCAGCAGCTTAGAAGTCGAGCGGGCCTTAACAGATACGCAGTATTTT.

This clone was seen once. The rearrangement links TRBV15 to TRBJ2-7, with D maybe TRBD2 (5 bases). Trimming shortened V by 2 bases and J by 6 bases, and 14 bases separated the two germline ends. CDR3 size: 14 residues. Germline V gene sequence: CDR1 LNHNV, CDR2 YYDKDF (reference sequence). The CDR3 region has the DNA TGTGCCACCAGCAGAAAAAACTCCGGGGTCGAGCAGTACTTC. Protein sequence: CATSRKNSGVEQYF.

The CDR3, as DNA: TGTGCCAGCTCACCAGATGCAGATTCACCCCTCCACTTT. Translation: CASSPDADSPLHF. This chain joins TRBV18 and TRBJ1-6; D not certain. Trimming took 2 bases from V and 8 from J, leaving 7 bases between them. Germline assignment: CDR1 KGHSH and CDR2 LQKENI. CDR3 length: 13 residues.

The CDR3 reads CASTWAGEQFF. DNA of the CDR3: TGCGCCAGCACTTGGGCCGGTGAGCAGTTCTTC. The chain employs TRBV5-1 and TRBJ2-1; D gene unclear. Germline CDR1 reads SGHRS; CDR2 reads YFSETQ. The CDR3 is 11 amino acids. V shed 6 bases and J shed 9 bases, with 10 bases lying between them.

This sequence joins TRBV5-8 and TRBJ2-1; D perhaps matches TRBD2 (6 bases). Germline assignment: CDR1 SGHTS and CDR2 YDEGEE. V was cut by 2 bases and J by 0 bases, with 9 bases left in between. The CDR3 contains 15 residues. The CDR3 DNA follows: TGTGCCAGCAGCTTAGCGGGCACCTCCTACAATGAGCAGTTCTTC. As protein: CASSLAGTSYNEQFF. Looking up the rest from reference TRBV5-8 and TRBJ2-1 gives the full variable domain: EAGVTQSPTHLIKTRGQQATLRCSPISGHTSVYWYQQALGLGLQFLLWYDEGEERNRGNFPPRFSGRQFPNYSSELNVNALELEDSALYLCASSLAGTSYNEQFFGPGTRLTVL.